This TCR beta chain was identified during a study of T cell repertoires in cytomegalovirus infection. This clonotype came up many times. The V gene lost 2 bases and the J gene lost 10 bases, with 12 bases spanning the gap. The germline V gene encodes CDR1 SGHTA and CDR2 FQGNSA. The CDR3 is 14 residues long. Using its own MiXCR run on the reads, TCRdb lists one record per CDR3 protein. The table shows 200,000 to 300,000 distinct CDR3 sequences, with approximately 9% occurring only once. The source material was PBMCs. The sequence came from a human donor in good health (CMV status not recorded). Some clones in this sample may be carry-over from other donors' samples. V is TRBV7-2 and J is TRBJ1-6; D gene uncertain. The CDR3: CASSLQGYGSPLHF. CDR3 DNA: TGTGCCAGCAGCTTACAAGGGTATGGCTCACCCCTCCACTTT. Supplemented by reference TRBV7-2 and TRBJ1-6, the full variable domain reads GAGVSQSPSNKVTEKGKDVELRCDPISGHTALYWYRQSLGQGLEFLIYFQGNSAPDKSGLPSDRFSAERTGGSVSTLTIQRTQQEDSAVYLCASSLQGYGSPLHFGNGTRLTVT.